The present T cell receptor (beta chain) was sequenced within a study of blood T cell repertoires in COVID-19. TCRdb's table, derived via immunoSEQ multiplex PCR, lists solely in-frame clones and lacks some. This table holds 100,000 to 150,000 clones, more than 70% found once. Trimming took 5 bases from V and 0 from J, leaving 6 bases between them. From germline, CDR1 is SGDLS and CDR2 YYNGEE. The CDR3 contains 14 residues. The rearrangement links TRBV9 to TRBJ2-6; D not certain. The source material was peripheral blood. This clonotype originated in a woman of 80 years or more with COVID-19, enrolled during active disease. Written as DNA, the CDR3 is TGTGCCAGCAGTTCCAGCTCTGGGGCCAACGTCCTGACTTTC. Its translation is CASSSSSGANVLTF.